This record covers a single T cell receptor (beta chain). This entry comes from a study of blood T cell repertoires in COVID-19. As for the study in general: Samples came from the United States, Italy and Spain, spanning acute and convalescent COVID-19.

The method was immunoSEQ multiplex PCR; TCRdb's version includes in-frame clones alone and lacks a portion of them. This table holds about 130,000 clones, 60% to 80% found once. The ends lost 4 bases at V and 0 bases at J; junction bases unmatched: 5. The CDR3 sequence is 15 residues long. Germline values: CDR1 SGDLS, CDR2 YYNGEE. The chain carries TRBV9 and TRBJ1-1, with 8 nucleotides matching TRBD1. Material for sequencing was peripheral blood. This receptor was taken from a man of 80 years or more with COVID-19, enrolled during active disease. CDR3 sequence (DNA): TGTGCCAGCAGCCCACAGGGGGGAATGAACACTGAAGCTTTCTTT. It codes for CASSPQGGMNTEAFF.